The TCR beta chain under discussion was sequenced for a study of cytomegalovirus exposure and HLA in healthy donors. In the study overall: The 100 to 150 validation repertoires and the approximately 670 first-cohort repertoires shared a platform, a later analysis reported.

CDR3 size: 15 residues. Details on this clone: Antigen unknown.

Produced via immunoSEQ multiplex PCR; TCRdb's table is partial and in-frame only. The sample includes 90,000 to 150,000 clones, about 88% of them seen just once. Study-wide points: Reported results showed that the classifier diagnosed cytomegalovirus status with high specificity and sensitivity. Cytomegalovirus association was listed for about 150 TCR beta chains.

The J gene is TRBJ2-2, the V gene TRBV21-1; the table names TRBD1, a call not compared with the DNA. TRBV21-1 is recorded as a pseudogene. Source material: PBMCs. The receptor was derived from a man younger than 35 in good health and CMV-seropositive. CDR3 amino acids: CASRGNQGNTGELFF. The CDR3 DNA is TGTGCCAGCAGAGGTAATCAGGGTAACACCGGGGAGCTGTTTTTT.